The source of this TCR beta chain is a study of human T cells and chemical hapten exposure. In this sample, this clonotype turned up a few times. This CDR3 is 15 amino acids long. Germline loops: CDR1 LGHDT, CDR2 YNNKEL (reference sequence). V lost 0 bases, J lost 9 bases, and 18 bases lay in between. The time point denotes: patch test 3, about 24 weeks after DPC sensitization. This sample's treatment: therapeutic diphenylcyclopropenone sensitization with weekly scalp DPC. From the RACE reads, TCRdb called clonotypes with MiXCR, one entry per CDR3 protein. The sample holds 62,000 or so distinct CDR3 sequences; more than 9.5% are singletons and the top ten take about 2%.

The V and J genes are TRBV3-1 and TRBJ2-7; perhaps D is TRBD1 or TRBD2 (5 bases each). This material consisted of whole blood, taken in connection with sensitization to the hapten diphenylcyclopropenone (DPC). The receptor was derived from a young woman with alopecia areata. Some clones in this sample may be carry-over from other donors' samples. The CDR3 spells CASSQDQSGARLQYF. In DNA, the CDR3 is TGTGCCAGCAGCCAAGATCAATCCGGGGCCCGTTTGCAGTACTTC.